A single sample is the source of the 15 T cell receptor beta chains below, sequenced in a study of blood T cells in healthy people across ages. Combining a sample-barcoded 5' primer with a J-beta primer mix, a second PCR ran for roughly 6 to 12 cycles. TCRdb redid the calling of the 5' RACE reads with MiXCR, one entry per CDR3 protein. The data contain over 600,000 distinct CDR3 sequences, around 50% of them singletons. Input material: blood. The receptors come from an elderly man in good health.

This sequence joins TRBV4-1 and TRBJ2-5; D may be TRBD1 or TRBD2 (5 bases each). The length of the CDR3 is 15 residues. Germline V gene sequence: CDR1 MGHRA, CDR2 YSYEKL. Trimming cost V 1 base and J 5 bases, with 14 bases left between them. Here the CDR3 DNA reads TGCGCCAGCAGCCAAGTAAGACGGGGCTACGAGACCCAGTACTTC. This encodes CASSQVRRGYETQYF.

This chain joins TRBV20-1 and TRBJ2-7; 8 bases are a match to TRBD2. Germline V CDR1 and CDR2: DFQATT, SNEGSKA (reference sequence). J lost 7 bases, V lost 3 bases, and 14 bases had no gene match. CDR3 length: 15 residues. CDR3 DNA: TGCAGTGCTAGGCCGGCGGGAGGTGGCCACAATGAGCAGTACTTC. Protein: CSARPAGGGHNEQYF.

This clonotype was observed a few times. A much larger clone sits a single nucleotide away, making a read error possible. The chain has TRBV12-3 or TRBV12-4 and TRBJ2-5; D gene ambiguous. The J call may be in error: the DNA end matches TRBJ2-1 better. The CDR3 extends over 13 amino acids. This CDR3 is CASSLGTQETQFF. CDR3 coding DNA: TGTGCCAGCAGTTTAGGCACCCAAGAGACCCAGTTCTTC.

In its sample, this clonotype was seen a few times. The chain employs TRBV20-1 and TRBJ2-1; TRBD2 aligns across 11 bases. The CDR3 sequence is 15 residues long. Germline trimming cut 3 bases from V and 9 bases from J; bases unmatched to any gene: 10. Germline lookup yields CDR1 DFQATT and CDR2 SNEGSKA (reference sequence). In DNA, the CDR3 is TGCAGTGCTAGTGTATGGACTAGCGGGTTAAGTGAGCAGTTCTTC. Protein sequence: CSASVWTSGLSEQFF.

This clonotype has at least ten counts. The chain has TRBV12-3 or TRBV12-4 and TRBJ2-1, with TRBD2 identical over 11 bases. The CDR3 totals 15 residues. With V trimmed by 4 bases and J by 4 bases, 3 bases remained unmatched. Written as DNA, the CDR3 is TGTGCCAGCAGTTGGGGACTAGCGGAGTACAATGAGCAGTTCTTC. Translating gives CASSWGLAEYNEQFF.

This clonotype was picked up one time. The chain employs TRBV6-2 or TRBV6-3 and TRBJ2-5; D gene uncertain. The CDR3 covers 12 residues. Germline V gene lookup returns CDR1 MNHEY and CDR2 SVGEGT. The germline V and J ends were trimmed by 11 bases and 2 bases, with 12 bases remaining between them. This CDR3 is CAGGKTQETQYF. The CDR3, as DNA: TGTGCCGGTGGGAAGACTCAAGAGACCCAGTACTTC.

DNA of the CDR3: TGCGCCAGCACCGATTCGGGCCCCAGCCCCTCCGAGCAGTACTTC. Protein product: CASTDSGPSPSEQYF. The rearrangement joins TRBV5-1 to TRBJ2-7; D gene ambiguous. The germline V and J ends were trimmed by 6 bases and 6 bases, with 22 bases remaining between them. This CDR3 is 15 amino acids long. The germline V gene encodes CDR1 SGHRS and CDR2 YFSETQ.

This clonotype has just a few counts. The chain couples TRBV27 to TRBJ1-2; D might be TRBD1 (6 bases). The CDR3 extends over 15 amino acids. Between the trimmed V and J ends, which lost 2 bases and 8 bases, there was a span of 18 bases. The germline V gene encodes CDR1 MNHEY and CDR2 SMNVEV (reference sequence). The CDR3 coding sequence is TGTGCCAGCAGTTTAACGGGGGGCGCACCGGGGGGCTACACCTTC. Protein product: CASSLTGGAPGGYTF.

This clonotype was seen a handful of times. The chain joins TRBV7-2 to TRBJ1-1; D gene ambiguous. Germline values: CDR1 SGHTA, CDR2 FQGNSA. The CDR3 consists of 13 residues. V lost 5 bases, J lost 2 bases, and 9 bases lay in between. As DNA, the CDR3 is TGTGCCAGCAGCCCCCGGGCCAACACTGAAGCTTTCTTT. Amino acids: CASSPRANTEAFF.

V is TRBV6-2 or TRBV6-3 and J is TRBJ2-1, with 7 bases matching TRBD2. V shed 9 bases, J shed 3 bases, and the junction held 8 bases outside the gene matches. CDR1 is MNHEY and CDR2 is SVGEGT in the germline V gene. The CDR3 covers 14 residues. The CDR3 here is CASSSGRVYNEQFF. The CDR3 DNA reads TGTGCCAGTTCATCAGGGAGGGTCTACAATGAGCAGTTCTTC.

This clonotype has a handful of counts. The gene calls are TRBV7-8 and TRBJ2-1; tentatively, D is TRBD1 or TRBD2 (6 bases each). The CDR3 is made up of 18 amino acids. Per the germline V gene, CDR1 is SGHVS and CDR2 is FQNEAQ. The V end was cut by 5 bases, the J end by 0 bases, with 20 bases between. This chain's CDR3 is CASSPRPGATSSYNEQFF. DNA for the CDR3: TGTGCCAGCAGCCCCCGCCCGGGGGCCACAAGCTCCTACAATGAGCAGTTCTTC.

This clonotype was recorded a few times. J is TRBJ2-7 and V is TRBV9; D not resolved. Germline V gene sequence: CDR1 SGDLS, CDR2 YYNGEE. The length of the CDR3 is 14 residues. V lost 3 bases to trimming and J lost 4 bases, with 14 bases between them. CDR3 nucleotides: TGTGCCAGCAGCGGACCCGGTCCGGTTTACGAGCAGTACTTC. As protein: CASSGPGPVYEQYF.

This clonotype has only one observation. The chain joins TRBV20-1 to TRBJ2-5; D is unclear. This CDR3 has 15 amino acids. V shed 1 base and J shed 2 bases, with 14 bases lying between them. Germline V CDR1 and CDR2: DFQATT, SNEGSKA (reference sequence). The chain's CDR3 is CSARVPGRLQETQYF. The CDR3 DNA sequence: TGCAGTGCTAGAGTCCCCGGCCGGCTTCAAGAGACCCAGTACTTC.

This clonotype was seen more than once but under ten times. This chain uses TRBV7-9 with TRBJ2-5, with 9 positions matching TRBD1. Germline V CDR1 and CDR2: SEHNR, FQNEAQ (reference sequence). V trimming: 4 bases; J trimming: 11 bases; junction bases outside the gene matches: 14. This CDR3 comprises 15 residues. CDR3 protein: CASSSGQGTNLEQYF. The CDR3 DNA follows: TGTGCCAGCAGCTCCGGACAGGGGACTAACTTGGAGCAGTACTTC.

J is TRBJ2-5 and V is TRBV20-1; 7 bases align to TRBD2. Looked up from germline, CDR1 is DFQATT and CDR2 is SNEGSKA (reference sequence). Germline trimming cut 6 bases from V and 5 bases from J; bases unmatched to any gene: 12. This CDR3 is 14 amino acids long. The CDR3 region has the DNA TGCAGTGCCGATTCCGGTAGCGGGTATGAGACCCAGTACTTC. It is translated as CSADSGSGYETQYF.